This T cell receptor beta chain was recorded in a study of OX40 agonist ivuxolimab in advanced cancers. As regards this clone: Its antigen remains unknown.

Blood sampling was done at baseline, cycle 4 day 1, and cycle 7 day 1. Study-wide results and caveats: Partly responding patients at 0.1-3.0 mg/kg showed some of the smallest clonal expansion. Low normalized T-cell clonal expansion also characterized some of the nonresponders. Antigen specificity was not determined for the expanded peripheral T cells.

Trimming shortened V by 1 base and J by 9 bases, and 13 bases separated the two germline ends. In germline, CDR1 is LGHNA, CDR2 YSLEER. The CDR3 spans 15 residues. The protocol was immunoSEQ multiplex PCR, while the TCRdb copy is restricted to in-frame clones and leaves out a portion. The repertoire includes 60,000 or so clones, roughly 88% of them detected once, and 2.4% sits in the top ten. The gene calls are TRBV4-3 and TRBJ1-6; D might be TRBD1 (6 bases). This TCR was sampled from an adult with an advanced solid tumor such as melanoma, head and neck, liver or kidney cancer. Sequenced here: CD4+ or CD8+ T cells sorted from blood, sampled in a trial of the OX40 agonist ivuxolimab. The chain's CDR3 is CASSQVMGARSPLHF. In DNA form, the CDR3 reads TGCGCCAGCAGCCAAGTTATGGGGGCGCGTTCACCCCTCCACTTT.